This TCR beta chain was captured in a study of blood T cell repertoires in COVID-19. In the study overall: COVID-19 samples from acute and convalescent phases originated in the United States, Italy and Spain.

Clones were read by immunoSEQ multiplex PCR, and TCRdb kept only the in-frame ones, dropping some. The repertoire includes around 190,000 clones, more than 75% of them detected once, and around a sixth sits in the top ten. V was pared by 4 bases and J by 0 bases, with 4 bases of the junction left unmatched. There are 15 residues in the CDR3. CDR1 LNHDA and CDR2 SQIVND come from the germline V gene (reference sequence). Sequenced input: PBMCs or T cells enriched from blood (not recorded which). This sequence originates from a woman between 45 and 60 years old with acute COVID-19. The chain couples TRBV19 to TRBJ2-3, with 7 positions matching TRBD2. The CDR3 DNA is TGTGCCAGTAGTAACCTAGCGGCTAGCACAGATACGCAGTATTTT. This encodes CASSNLAASTDTQYF. Supplemented by reference TRBV19 and TRBJ2-3, the full variable domain reads DGGITQSPKYLFRKEGQNVTLSCEQNLNHDAMYWYRQDPGQGLRLIYYSQIVNDFQKGDIAEGYSVSREKKESFPLTVTSAQKNPTAFYLCASSNLAASTDTQYFGPGTRLTVL.